This T cell receptor beta chain was sequenced during a study of blood T cell repertoires in COVID-19. Looking at the study overall: Acute and convalescent COVID-19 samples came from the United States, Italy and Spain. Nucleic acid was either cDNA or gDNA, and it came from T cells, B-cell-depleted T cells, or PBMCs.

The CDR3 has 15 amino acids. Unmatched junction bases numbered 7, after V lost 3 bases and J lost 9 bases. Germline-derived CDR1 and CDR2 are SGHTA and FQGTGA. In the study's own analysis: Reference gene primer amplification gave estimated nucleated cell counts. The method was immunoSEQ multiplex PCR; TCRdb's version includes in-frame clones alone and lacks a portion of them. V and J calls and clone size are given by that table; D and trimming were obtained from the DNA. Of fewer than 250,000 clones listed, less than 90% are singletons. What was sequenced was peripheral blood. The receptor was isolated from a human donor in a cohort sampled during active COVID-19. The chain recombines TRBV7-3 with TRBJ2-1; TRBD2 matches at 11 bases. CDR3 in DNA: TGTGCCAGCAGCTTCTCAACTAGCGGGGGATCTGAGCAGTTCTTC. Its protein is CASSFSTSGGSEQFF.